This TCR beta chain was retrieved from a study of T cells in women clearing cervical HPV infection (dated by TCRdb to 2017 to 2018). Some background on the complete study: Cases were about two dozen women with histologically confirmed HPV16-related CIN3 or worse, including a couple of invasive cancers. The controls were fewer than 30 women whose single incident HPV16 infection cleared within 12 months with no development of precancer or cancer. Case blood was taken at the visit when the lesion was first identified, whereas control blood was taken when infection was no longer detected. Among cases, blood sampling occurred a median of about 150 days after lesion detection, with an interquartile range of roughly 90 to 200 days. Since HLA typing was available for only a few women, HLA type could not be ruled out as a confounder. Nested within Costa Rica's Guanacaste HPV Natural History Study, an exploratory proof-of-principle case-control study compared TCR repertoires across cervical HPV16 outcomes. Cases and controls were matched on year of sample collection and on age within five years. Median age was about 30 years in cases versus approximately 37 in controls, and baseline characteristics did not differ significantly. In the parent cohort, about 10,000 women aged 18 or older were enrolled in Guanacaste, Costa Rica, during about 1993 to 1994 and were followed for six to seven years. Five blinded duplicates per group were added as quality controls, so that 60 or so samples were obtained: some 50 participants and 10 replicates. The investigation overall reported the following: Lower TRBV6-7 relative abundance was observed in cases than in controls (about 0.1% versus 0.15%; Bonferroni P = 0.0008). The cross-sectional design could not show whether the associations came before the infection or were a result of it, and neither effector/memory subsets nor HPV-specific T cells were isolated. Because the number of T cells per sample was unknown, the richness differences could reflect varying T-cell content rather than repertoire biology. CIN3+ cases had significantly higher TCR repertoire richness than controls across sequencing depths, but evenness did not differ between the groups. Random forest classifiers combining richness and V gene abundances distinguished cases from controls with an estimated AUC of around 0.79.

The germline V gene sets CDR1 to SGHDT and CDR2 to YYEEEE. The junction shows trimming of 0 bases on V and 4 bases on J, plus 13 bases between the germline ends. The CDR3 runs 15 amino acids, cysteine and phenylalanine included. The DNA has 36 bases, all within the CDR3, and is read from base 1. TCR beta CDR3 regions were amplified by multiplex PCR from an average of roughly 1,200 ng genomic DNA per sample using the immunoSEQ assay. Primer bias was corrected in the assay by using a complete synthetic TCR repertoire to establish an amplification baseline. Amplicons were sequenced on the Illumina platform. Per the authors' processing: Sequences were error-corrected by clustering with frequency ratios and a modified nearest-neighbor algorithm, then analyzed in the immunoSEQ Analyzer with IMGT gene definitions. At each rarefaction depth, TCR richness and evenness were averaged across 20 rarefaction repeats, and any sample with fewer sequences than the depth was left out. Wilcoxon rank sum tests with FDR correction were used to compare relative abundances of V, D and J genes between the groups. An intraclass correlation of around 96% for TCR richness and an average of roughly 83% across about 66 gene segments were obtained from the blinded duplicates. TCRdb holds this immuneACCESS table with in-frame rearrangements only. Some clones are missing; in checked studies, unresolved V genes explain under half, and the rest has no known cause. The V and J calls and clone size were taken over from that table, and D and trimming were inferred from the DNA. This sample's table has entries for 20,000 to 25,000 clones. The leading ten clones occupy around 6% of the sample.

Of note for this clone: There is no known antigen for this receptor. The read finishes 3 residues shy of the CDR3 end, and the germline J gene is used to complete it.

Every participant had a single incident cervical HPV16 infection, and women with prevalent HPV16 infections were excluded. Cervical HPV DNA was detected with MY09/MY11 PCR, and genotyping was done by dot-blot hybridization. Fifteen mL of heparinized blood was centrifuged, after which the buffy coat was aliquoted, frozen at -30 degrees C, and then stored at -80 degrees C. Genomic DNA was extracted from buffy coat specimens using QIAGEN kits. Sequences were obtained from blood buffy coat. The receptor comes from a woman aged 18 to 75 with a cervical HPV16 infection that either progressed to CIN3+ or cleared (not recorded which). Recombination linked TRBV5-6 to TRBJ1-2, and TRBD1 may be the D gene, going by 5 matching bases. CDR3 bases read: TGTGCCAGCAGCTTGGACGTGACGGGGGGCTATGGC. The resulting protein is CASSLDVTGGYG. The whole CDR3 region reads CASSLDVTGGYGYTF.